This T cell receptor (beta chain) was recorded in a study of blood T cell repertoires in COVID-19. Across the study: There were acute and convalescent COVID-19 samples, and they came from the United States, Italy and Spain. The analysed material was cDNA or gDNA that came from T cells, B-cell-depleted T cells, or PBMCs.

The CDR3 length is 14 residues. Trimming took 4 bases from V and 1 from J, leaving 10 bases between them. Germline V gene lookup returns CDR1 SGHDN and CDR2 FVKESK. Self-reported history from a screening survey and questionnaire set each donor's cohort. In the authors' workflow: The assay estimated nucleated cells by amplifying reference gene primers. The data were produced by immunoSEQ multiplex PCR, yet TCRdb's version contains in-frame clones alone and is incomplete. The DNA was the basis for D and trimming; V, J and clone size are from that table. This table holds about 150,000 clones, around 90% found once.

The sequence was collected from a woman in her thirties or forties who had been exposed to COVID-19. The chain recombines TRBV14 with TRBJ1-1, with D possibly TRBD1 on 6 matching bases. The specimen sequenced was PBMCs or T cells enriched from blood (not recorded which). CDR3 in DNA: TGTGCCAGCAGCCTTAACAGGGCGAACACTGAAGCTTTCTTT. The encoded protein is CASSLNRANTEAFF.